The clone carrying this T cell receptor beta chain was picked up one time. J was trimmed by 9 bases and V by 0 bases; bases with no gene match: 7. Germline assignment: CDR1 SGHTA and CDR2 FQGNSA. The length of the CDR3 is 15 residues. This sample was taken from a study of blood T cell repertoires in COVID-19. Study-level background: The United States, Italy and Spain supplied acute and convalescent COVID-19 samples. T cells, B-cell-depleted T cells, or PBMCs provided the cDNA or gDNA that served as material.

Original analysis: Nucleated cell number was recorded as an estimate derived from reference gene primer amplification. Some clones are missing from TCRdb's copy, which holds only in-frame ones; the method was immunoSEQ multiplex PCR. The DNA gave D and trimming, while V, J and clone size come from that table. This table has 100,000 to 120,000 clones, around 80% appearing once. Source material: peripheral blood. The chain links TRBV7-2 to TRBJ2-1, with 8 bases aligning to TRBD2. This TCR was sampled from a woman of 80 years or more with acute or convalescent COVID-19. CDR3 loop: CASSLASGSMIEQFF. DNA for the CDR3: TGTGCCAGCAGCTTAGCAAGCGGGAGTATGATTGAGCAGTTCTTC.